This T cell receptor (beta chain) was retrieved from a study of T cell responses to AZD1222 COVID-19 vaccine. Findings and caveats of the study: Recipients of two AZD1222 doses showed rising Spike-specific TCR breadth and depth. Researchers report vaccine-associated CD4 TCRs spanning spike, with dominance at 160-218 and 743-854. Unmutated regions of variants are reportedly targeted by nearly half of spike-specific TCRs. Clonal diversity may have been underestimated in mostly white British donors.

The V gene's germline CDR1 is SGHNT and CDR2 YYREEE (reference sequence). The CDR3 contains 14 residues. Trimming stripped 2 bases from V and 9 bases from J, with 17 bases between. Some clones are missing from TCRdb's copy, which holds only in-frame ones; the method was immunoSEQ multiplex PCR. Of roughly 200,000 clones in the sample, 85% to 90% are singletons; the top ten hold about 7.2%. This clone was found a few times. The antigen is undetermined. The origin of this receptor is an adult in good health. Sample: peripheral blood, taken on day 0 of AZD1222 vaccination. This chain connects TRBV5-4 to TRBJ1-2; D uncertain. CDR3 coding DNA: TGTGCCAGCAGCTTAAAGCGGACCCCGGGGAGCTACACCTTC. Encoded protein: CASSLKRTPGSYTF. The variable domain in full, completed from reference TRBV5-4 and TRBJ1-2, reads ETGVTQSPTHLIKTRGQQVTLRCSSQSGHNTVSWYQQALGQGPQFIFQYYREEENGRGNFPPRFSGLQFPNYSSELNVNALELDDSALYLCASSLKRTPGSYTFGSGTRLTVV.